The 23 T cell receptor beta chains presented below share a single source sample, sequenced in a study of T cell changes during pregnancy in multiple sclerosis. Clones were sequenced by immunoSEQ multiplex PCR, and TCRdb holds only the in-frame ones, with some missing. The sample lists tens of thousands of clones, approximately 90% seen once, with under 6% in the top ten. The sample here was CD8+ T cells from peripheral blood mononuclear cells, taken after pregnancy. The origin of the receptors is a female donor in good health, enrolled as a control in a pregnancy study.

The chain is built from TRBV27 and TRBJ2-3; D is perhaps TRBD2 (5 bases). Germline CDR1 is MNHEY and CDR2 is SMNVEV (reference sequence). Trimming left V 4 bases short and J 5 bases short, with 10 bases between. CDR3 size: 13 residues. The CDR3 spells CASSWGEGDTQYF. DNA for the CDR3: TGTGCCAGCAGTTGGGGAGAGGGAGATACGCAGTATTTT.

This chain connects TRBV6-1 to TRBJ2-1; perhaps TRBD1 as D (6 bases). CDR1 MNHNS and CDR2 SASEGT come from the germline V gene. V was cut by 6 bases and J by 1 base, with 13 bases left in between. This CDR3 comprises 15 residues. The CDR3 coding sequence is TGTGCCAGCAGGACACAGGGTCTATCCTACAATGAGCAGTTCTTC. It encodes CASRTQGLSYNEQFF.

The J gene is TRBJ1-1, the V gene TRBV13, with 10 bases aligning to TRBD1. V lost 10 bases, J lost 4 bases, and 15 bases stayed unmatched. Germline CDR1 and CDR2: PRHDT and FYEKMQ (reference sequence). The CDR3 sequence is 16 residues long. CDR3 in DNA: TGTGCCACCAAGACAGGGGGCTATGTGTTACGCACTGAAGCTTTCTTT. It codes for CATKTGGYVLRTEAFF.

The chain employs TRBV7-9 and TRBJ1-1; 8 bases map to TRBD1. Unmatched junction bases numbered 5, after V lost 5 bases and J lost 0 bases. CDR3 length equals 15 residues. Germline lookup yields CDR1 SEHNR and CDR2 FQNEAQ (reference sequence). For the CDR3, the DNA is TGTGCCAGCAGCCCGCGGGACAGGATGAACACTGAAGCTTTCTTT. As protein: CASSPRDRMNTEAFF.

The chain has TRBV4-3 and TRBJ1-2; D remains ambiguous. V lost 0 bases and J lost 7, with 18 bases in between. CDR1 and CDR2 from the germline V gene are LGHNA and YSLEER. The CDR3 length is 16 residues. The CDR3 loop is CASSQDLGPPLPGYTF. For the CDR3, the DNA is TGCGCCAGCAGCCAAGATCTTGGCCCACCCTTGCCTGGCTACACCTTC.

J is TRBJ1-2 and V is TRBV4-1; 11 positions match TRBD1. Germline V lookup: CDR1 MGHRA, CDR2 YSYEKL. This CDR3 contains 16 residues. V lost 1 base and J lost 6; bases outside the gene matches: 7. CDR3 loop: CASSQGGQGGGDGYTF. The CDR3 DNA reads TGCGCCAGCAGCCAAGGGGGACAGGGGGGGGGCGATGGCTACACCTTC.

The rearrangement uses TRBV5-5 and TRBJ1-2, with unresolved D. This CDR3 spans 13 amino acids. Trimming removed 4 bases from V and 4 bases from J, with 11 bases in between. Germline assignment: CDR1 SGHKS and CDR2 YYEKEE (reference sequence). CDR3 sequence reads: CASSPFPPYGYTF. CDR3 nucleotides: TGTGCCAGCAGCCCGTTTCCCCCCTATGGCTACACCTTC. Full variable domain (outside the CDR3, taken from reference TRBV5-5 and TRBJ1-2): DAGVTQSPTHLIKTRGQQVTLRCSPISGHKSVSWYQQVLGQGPQFIFQYYEKEERGRGNFPDRFSARQFPNYSSELNVNALLLGDSALYLCASSPFPPYGYTFGSGTRLTVV.

The chain is built from TRBV18 and TRBJ1-2; TRBD1 might be the D (5 bases). Germline CDR1 is KGHSH and CDR2 is LQKENI. The CDR3 is made up of 14 amino acids. Trimming shortened V by 6 bases and J by 3 bases, and 14 bases separated the two germline ends. CDR3 amino acids: CASSRAREDYGYTF. The CDR3 DNA reads TGTGCCAGCTCCCGGGCCAGGGAAGACTATGGCTACACCTTC. The variable domain in full, completed from reference TRBV18 and TRBJ1-2, reads NAGVMQNPRHLVRRRGQEARLRCSPMKGHSHVYWYRQLPEEGLKFMVYLQKENIIDESGMPKERFSAEFPKEGPSILRIQQVVRGDSAAYFCASSRAREDYGYTFGSGTRLTVV.

This clone was seen just once. The chain links TRBV5-5 to TRBJ1-6, with D uncertain. The CDR3 consists of 14 residues. V lost 4 bases and J 7 bases, leaving 12 bases between the germline ends. Germline V gene lookup returns CDR1 SGHKS and CDR2 YYEKEE (reference sequence). CDR3 sequence (DNA): TGTGCCAGCAGCCTAGATGTCGCCAATTCACCCCTCCACTTT. It codes for CASSLDVANSPLHF.

This chain uses TRBV6-5 with TRBJ1-1; D is uncertain. Germline-derived CDR1 and CDR2 are MNHEY and SVGAGI. This CDR3 has 14 amino acids. V gave up 2 bases and J gave up 11 bases, with 18 bases separating them. CDR3 nucleotide sequence: TGTGCCAGCAGTTACGAGGGCGGGTCTCTTGGGGCTTTCTTT. The encoded protein is CASSYEGGSLGAFF.

The rearrangement joins TRBV2 to TRBJ2-3, with TRBD2 identical over 9 bases. The CDR3 is made up of 17 amino acids. Germline V gives CDR1 SNHLY, CDR2 FYNNEI. With 1 base clipped from V and 2 bases from J, the junction kept 7 bases outside the gene matches. CDR3 DNA: TGTGCCAGCAGTGAAGAGGATTCTAGCGGGGACACAGATACGCAGTATTTT. Translated, it gives CASSEEDSSGDTDTQYF.

The V gene is TRBV11-2, the J gene TRBJ1-4; 7 nucleotides agree with TRBD1. CDR3 length equals 14 residues. The germline CDR1 and CDR2 sequences are SGHAT and FQNNGV. With 5 bases clipped from V and 5 bases from J, the junction kept 5 bases outside the gene matches. The CDR3 DNA reads TGTGCCAGCAGCCTGGGACAGACAAATGAAAAACTGTTTTTT. This codes for CASSLGQTNEKLFF.

The CDR3 loop reads CASSQEVGTGGLSYGYTF. CDR3 sequence (DNA): TGCGCCAGCAGCCAAGAAGTCGGGACAGGGGGACTTTCCTATGGCTACACCTTC. This sequence joins TRBV4-1 and TRBJ1-2, with TRBD1 identical over 11 bases. The CDR3 length is 18 residues. V shed 0 bases and J 4 bases; nucleotides not matched to a gene: 10. Germline CDR1 reads MGHRA; CDR2 reads YSYEKL.

The chain employs TRBV4-3 and TRBJ2-1, with D possibly matching TRBD2 (5 bases). Trimming pared 3 bases from V and 1 base from J, leaving 10 bases between. There are 15 residues in the CDR3. Germline V gene sequence: CDR1 LGHNA, CDR2 YSLEER. The CDR3 sequence: CASSQARGSYNEQFF. The CDR3 coding sequence is TGCGCCAGCAGCCAGGCGAGAGGGTCCTACAATGAGCAGTTCTTC.

The chain carries TRBV4-1 and TRBJ1-1; D may be TRBD1 (6 bases). Germline CDR1 reads MGHRA; CDR2 reads YSYEKL. The CDR3 loop spans 15 amino acids. Deletions cut 4 bases from V and 1 base from J, with 13 bases between. This chain's CDR3 is CASSPYSGQNTEAFF. As DNA, the CDR3 is TGCGCCAGCAGCCCCTACTCGGGACAGAACACTGAAGCTTTCTTT.

This chain connects TRBV27 to TRBJ2-7, with TRBD2 identical over 7 bases. The CDR3 length is 14 residues. V shed 5 bases, J shed 6 bases, and the junction held 10 bases outside the gene matches. Looked up from germline, CDR1 is MNHEY and CDR2 is SMNVEV (reference sequence). In nucleotides, the CDR3 is TGTGCCAGCAGTCCGACCGGGAGGACGCTCGAGCAGTACTTC. Amino acid sequence: CASSPTGRTLEQYF.

The chain recombines TRBV7-9 with TRBJ1-2; tentative D call: TRBD1 (6 bases). Germline CDR1 SEHNR, CDR2 FQNEAQ (reference sequence). CDR3 length: 15 residues. V was pared by 0 bases and J by 5 bases, with 13 bases between. CDR3 sequence (DNA): TGTGCCAGCAGCTTAGCAGTCGACAGGCAGTATGGCTACACCTTC. Translation: CASSLAVDRQYGYTF.

CDR3 residues: CATGGADYGYTF. The CDR3, as DNA: TGTGCCACGGGTGGGGCAGACTATGGCTACACCTTC. This chain connects TRBV4-2 to TRBJ1-2; TRBD1 might be the D (5 bases). CDR3 length equals 12 residues. V gave up 10 bases and J gave up 3 bases, with 12 bases separating them. Germline V gene lookup returns CDR1 LGHNA and CDR2 YNFKEQ.

The chain employs TRBV7-8 and TRBJ2-3, with D unresolved. Germline-derived CDR1 and CDR2 are SGHVS and FQNEAQ. With 3 bases removed from V and 3 bases from J, the gap between germline ends came to 10 bases. The CDR3 totals 14 residues. CDR3 nucleotides: TGTGCCAGCAGCTTGCAGAAAAATACAGATACGCAGTATTTT. It encodes CASSLQKNTDTQYF.

CDR3 in DNA: TGTGCCAGCAGTTCTCGGACTGCGGGTCAAACACGTACAGATACGCAGTATTTT. It is translated as CASSSRTAGQTRTDTQYF. The chain employs TRBV27 and TRBJ2-3, with D maybe TRBD2 (5 bases). V lost 4 bases and J 3 bases, leaving 23 bases between the germline ends. This CDR3 region has 18 residues. Germline V gene data show CDR1 as MNHEY and CDR2 as SMNVEV (reference sequence).

The chain is built from TRBV6-5 and TRBJ1-5; D call uncertain. Germline lookup yields CDR1 MNHEY and CDR2 SVGAGI. V shed 2 bases and J shed 9 bases, with 11 bases lying between them. CDR3 length equals 13 residues. The CDR3 protein is CASSYGEGGPQHF. The CDR3 nucleotides read TGTGCCAGCAGTTACGGCGAGGGTGGGCCCCAGCATTTT.

In this sample, this clone is medium-sized. Other DNA sequences in this specimen translate into the identical CDR3. V and J are TRBV18 and TRBJ1-4; 9 nucleotides line up with TRBD1. CDR1 KGHSH and CDR2 LQKENI come from the germline V gene. Unmatched junction bases numbered 5, after V lost 4 bases and J lost 5 bases. The length of the CDR3 is 15 residues. CDR3 amino acids: CASSRTGTGNEKLFF. The CDR3 DNA sequence: TGTGCCAGCTCACGCACCGGGACAGGGAATGAAAAACTGTTTTTT.

In nucleotides, the CDR3 is TGTGCCAGCAGTGACTCAGCGGGGGGGCCAGATACGCAGTATTTT. This encodes CASSDSAGGPDTQYF. This chain connects TRBV6-4 to TRBJ2-3; 10 bases line up with TRBD2. The CDR3 is 15 amino acids. With V trimmed by 0 bases and J by 4 bases, 1 base remained unmatched. CDR1 and CDR2 from the germline V gene are MRHNA and SNTAGT.